This T cell receptor beta chain was sequenced during a study of cytomegalovirus exposure and HLA in healthy donors. Study-wide results and caveats: Among TCR beta chains, those listed as cytomegalovirus-associated numbered approximately 150. TCR clusters originating in the first cohort tended to co-occur in the roughly 130 validation repertoires, according to a later analysis. As was reported, the classifier diagnosed cytomegalovirus status with high specificity and sensitivity.

Germline V gives CDR1 SGHVS, CDR2 FNYEAQ. V shed 5 bases and J shed 3 bases, with 11 bases lying between them. There are 13 residues in the CDR3. Here immunoSEQ multiplex PCR was the method, and the copy in TCRdb shows in-frame clones only, minus some. This table holds more than 250,000 clones, about 90% found once. The validation cohort, a group of some 120 subjects, included the donors and was separate from the approximately 660-subject first cohort. This clone was recorded only once. Its specificity is not known. This chain uses TRBV7-6 with TRBJ2-7; D uncertain. Sequenced: PBMCs. The receptor was isolated from a woman aged 25-40 years in good health and CMV-seropositive. CDR3 in DNA: TGTGCCAGCAGCAACGGCGGTCTCTACGAGCAGTACTTC. The encoded protein is CASSNGGLYEQYF.